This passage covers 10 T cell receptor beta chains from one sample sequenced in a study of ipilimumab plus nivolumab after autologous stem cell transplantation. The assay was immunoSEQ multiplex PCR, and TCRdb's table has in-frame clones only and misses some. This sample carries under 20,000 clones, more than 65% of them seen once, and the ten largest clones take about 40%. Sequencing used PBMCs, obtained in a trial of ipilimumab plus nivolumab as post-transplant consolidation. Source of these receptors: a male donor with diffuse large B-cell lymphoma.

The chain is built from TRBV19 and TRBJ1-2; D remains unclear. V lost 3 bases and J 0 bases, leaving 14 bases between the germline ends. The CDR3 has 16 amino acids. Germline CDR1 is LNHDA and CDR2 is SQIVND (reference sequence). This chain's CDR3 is CASSIPVRGSNYGYTF. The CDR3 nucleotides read TGTGCCAGTAGTATCCCCGTACGGGGATCTAACTATGGCTACACCTTC. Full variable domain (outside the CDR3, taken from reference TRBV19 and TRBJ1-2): DGGITQSPKYLFRKEGQNVTLSCEQNLNHDAMYWYRQDPGQGLRLIYYSQIVNDFQKGDIAEGYSVSREKKESFPLTVTSAQKNPTAFYLCASSIPVRGSNYGYTFGSGTRLTVV.

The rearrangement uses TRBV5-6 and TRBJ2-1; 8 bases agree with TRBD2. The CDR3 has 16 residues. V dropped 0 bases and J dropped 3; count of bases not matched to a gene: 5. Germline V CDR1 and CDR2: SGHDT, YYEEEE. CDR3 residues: CASSLVAAGDYNEQFF. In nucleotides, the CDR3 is TGTGCCAGCAGCTTGGTAGCAGCGGGGGACTACAATGAGCAGTTCTTC.

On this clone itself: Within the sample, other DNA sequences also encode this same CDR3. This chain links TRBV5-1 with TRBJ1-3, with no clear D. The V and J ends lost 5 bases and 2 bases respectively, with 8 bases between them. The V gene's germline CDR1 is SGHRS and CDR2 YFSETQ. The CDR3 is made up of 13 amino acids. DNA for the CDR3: TGCGCCAGCAGACCTGATACTGGAAACACCATATATTTT. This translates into CASRPDTGNTIYF.

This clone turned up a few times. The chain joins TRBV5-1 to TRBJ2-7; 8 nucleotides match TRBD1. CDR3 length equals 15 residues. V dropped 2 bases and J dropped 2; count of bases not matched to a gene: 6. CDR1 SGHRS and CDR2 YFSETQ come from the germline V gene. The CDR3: CASSFLTGAAYEQYF. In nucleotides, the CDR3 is TGCGCCAGCAGCTTCCTGACAGGGGCGGCCTACGAGCAGTACTTC.

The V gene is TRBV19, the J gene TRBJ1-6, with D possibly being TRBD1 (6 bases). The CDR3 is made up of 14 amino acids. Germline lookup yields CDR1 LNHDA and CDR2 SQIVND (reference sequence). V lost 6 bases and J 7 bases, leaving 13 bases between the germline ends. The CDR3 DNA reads TGTGCCAGTAGCGCAACAGGGTACAATTCACCCCTCCACTTT. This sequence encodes CASSATGYNSPLHF.

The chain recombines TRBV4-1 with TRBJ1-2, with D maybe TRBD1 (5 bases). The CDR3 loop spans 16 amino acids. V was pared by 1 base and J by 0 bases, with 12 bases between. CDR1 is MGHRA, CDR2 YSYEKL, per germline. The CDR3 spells CASSQARDPANYGYTF. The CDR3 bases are TGCGCCAGCAGCCAAGCCCGGGACCCGGCTAACTATGGCTACACCTTC.

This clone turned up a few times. Here the CDR3 reads CASEIEAFNYEQYF. Here the CDR3 DNA reads TGTGCCAGCGAAATTGAGGCCTTCAACTACGAGCAGTACTTC. The V and J genes are TRBV27 and TRBJ2-7, with no clear D. The CDR3 extends over 14 amino acids. The germline V and J ends were trimmed by 8 bases and 3 bases, with 17 bases remaining between them. Germline CDR1 is MNHEY and CDR2 is SMNVEV (reference sequence).

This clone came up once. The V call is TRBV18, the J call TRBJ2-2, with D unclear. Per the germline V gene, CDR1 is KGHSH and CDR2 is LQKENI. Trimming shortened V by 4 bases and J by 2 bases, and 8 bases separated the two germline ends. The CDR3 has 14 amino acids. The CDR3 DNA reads TGTGCCAGCTCACGCGATGAAAACACCGGGGAGCTGTTTTTT. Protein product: CASSRDENTGELFF.

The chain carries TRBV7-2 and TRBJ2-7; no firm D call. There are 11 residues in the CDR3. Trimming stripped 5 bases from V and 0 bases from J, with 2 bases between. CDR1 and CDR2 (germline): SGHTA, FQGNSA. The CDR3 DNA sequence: TGTGCCAGCAGCCCCTCCTACGAGCAGTACTTC. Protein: CASSPSYEQYF.

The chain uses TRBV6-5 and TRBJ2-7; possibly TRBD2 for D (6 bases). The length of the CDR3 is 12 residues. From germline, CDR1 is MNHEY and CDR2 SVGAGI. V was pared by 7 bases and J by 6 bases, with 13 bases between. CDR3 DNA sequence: TGTGCCAGCACCTCGGGAGCCGGCGAGCAGTACTTC. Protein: CASTSGAGEQYF.